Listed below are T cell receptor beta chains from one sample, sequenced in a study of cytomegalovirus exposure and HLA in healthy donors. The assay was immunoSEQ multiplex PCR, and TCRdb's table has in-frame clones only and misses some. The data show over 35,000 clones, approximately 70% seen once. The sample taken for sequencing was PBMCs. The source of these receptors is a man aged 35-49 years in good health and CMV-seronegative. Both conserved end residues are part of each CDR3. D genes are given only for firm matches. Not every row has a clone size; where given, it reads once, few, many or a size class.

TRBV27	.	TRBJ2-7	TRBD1	TGTGCCAGCTCTCCCGGGACAGGCGTCTACGAGCAGTACTTC	CASSPGTGVYEQYF
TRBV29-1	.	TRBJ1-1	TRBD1	TGCAGCGGAGCGACAGGGTCGGTCACTGAAGCTTTCTTT	CSGATGSVTEAFF
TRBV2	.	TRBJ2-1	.	TGTGCCAGCAGGGGAACTAGGGTCTCCTACAATGAGCAGTTCTTC	CASRGTRVSYNEQFF
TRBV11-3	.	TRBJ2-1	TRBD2	TGTGCCAGCAGCTTCGGGACTAGCTACAATGAGCAGTTCTTC	CASSFGTSYNEQFF
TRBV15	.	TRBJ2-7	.	TGTGCCACCAGCAGAGGCAGGCTTTACGAGCAGTACTTC	CATSRGRLYEQYF
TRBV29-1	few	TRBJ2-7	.	TGCAGCGTTCTCACGGGACATTTCCACGAGCAGTACTTC	CSVLTGHFHEQYF
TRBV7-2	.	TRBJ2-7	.	TGTGCCAGCAGCCCGGGGACTGGGGGATACGAGCAGTACTTC	CASSPGTGGYEQYF
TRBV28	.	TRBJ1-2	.	TGTGCCAGCAGTTTTCAAAAGGCAGGAATCTATGGCTACACCTTC	CASSFQKAGIYGYTF
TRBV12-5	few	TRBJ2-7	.	TGTGCTAGTGGTTTGGTAGGGGATCGGGAGCAGTACTTC	CASGLVGDREQYF
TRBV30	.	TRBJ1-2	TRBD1	TGTGCCTGGAGTTCGACAGGGGTAGGCTACACCTTC	CAWSSTGVGYTF
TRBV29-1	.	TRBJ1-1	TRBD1	TGCAGCCACCGGGACAGAAACACTGAAGCTTTCTTT	CSHRDRNTEAFF
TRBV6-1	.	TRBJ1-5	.	TGTGCCAGCAACCCCCCTACGGGAGAATCAGCCCAGCATTTT	CASNPPTGESAQHF
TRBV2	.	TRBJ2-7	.	TGTGCCAGCAGTGAAGTTGAGTTCTACGAGCAGTACTTC	CASSEVEFYEQYF
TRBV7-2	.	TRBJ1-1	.	TGTGCCAGCAGCTTAGTGCGAGAAGCTTTCTTT	CASSLVREAFF
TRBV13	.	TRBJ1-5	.	TGTGCCAGCAGCCTGGGACTTAAGACGACCCAGCATTTT	CASSLGLKTTQHF
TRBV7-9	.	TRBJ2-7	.	TGTGCCAGCAGCCAAACTACCTACGAGCAGTACTTC	CASSQTTYEQYF
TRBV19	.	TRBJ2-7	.	TGTGCCAGTAGCCCGGGCTCCTACGAGCAGTACTTC	CASSPGSYEQYF
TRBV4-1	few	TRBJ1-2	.	TGCGCCAGCAGCCAATTGATAGGGAGCTCCTATGGCTACACCTTC	CASSQLIGSSYGYTF
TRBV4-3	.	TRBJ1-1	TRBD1	TGCGCCAGCAGCCACCACAGGGGGCGGAACACTGAAGCTTTCTTT	CASSHHRGRNTEAFF
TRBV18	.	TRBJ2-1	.	TGTGCCAGCTCACCTCAACAGGGCAGCTCCAATGAGCAGTTCTTC	CASSPQQGSSNEQFF
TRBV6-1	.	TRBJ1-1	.	TGTGCCAGCACCCAGGGGCCGGGCACTGAAGCTTTCTTT	CASTQGPGTEAFF
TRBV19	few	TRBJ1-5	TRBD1	TGTGCCAGTAGTCTACAGGGGTACGAGCAGCCCCAGCATTTT	CASSLQGYEQPQHF
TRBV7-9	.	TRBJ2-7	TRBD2	TGTGCCAGCAGCTTCGGGGGGATAAACGAGCAGTACTTC	CASSFGGINEQYF
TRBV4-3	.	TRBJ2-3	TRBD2	TGCGCCAGCAGCCAAGGGGCGGGGGGGTGGTCAGATACGCAGTATTTT	CASSQGAGGWSDTQYF
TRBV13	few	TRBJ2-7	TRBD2	TGTGCCAGCAGCTTAGCGGGGGGAGTCCCCTACGAGCAGTACTTC	CASSLAGGVPYEQYF
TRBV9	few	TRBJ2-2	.	TGTGCCAGCAGCGTAGATGGGAGCACGAACACCGGGGAGCTGTTTTTT	CASSVDGSTNTGELFF
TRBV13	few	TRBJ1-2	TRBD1	TGTGCCAGCAGCGAGGGACAGGGAGTAACCTATGGCTACACCTTC	CASSEGQGVTYGYTF
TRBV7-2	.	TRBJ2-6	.	TGTGCCAGCAGCTTAGTTTTCGGGGGTTCGGGGGCCAACGTCCTGACTTTC	CASSLVFGGSGANVLTF
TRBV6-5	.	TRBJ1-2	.	TGTGCCAGCAGTTATATTGGGGGCACCGAGTATGGCTACACCTTC	CASSYIGGTEYGYTF
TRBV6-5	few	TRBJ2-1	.	TGTGCCAGCACCTCTTCAGTTGTAGGGGTTTTGTTCTTC	CASTSSVVGVLFF
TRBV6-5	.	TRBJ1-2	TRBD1	TGTGCCAGCAGTTACGATGCCCAGGGGGCCGGCGGCTACACCTTC	CASSYDAQGAGGYTF
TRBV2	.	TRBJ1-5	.	TGTGCCAGCAGTGAAGCGTTTGGAACGGACATACGGCCCCAGCATTTT	CASSEAFGTDIRPQHF
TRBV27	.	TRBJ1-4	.	TGTGCCAGCAGCGAGACAACTAATGAAAAACTGTTTTTT	CASSETTNEKLFF
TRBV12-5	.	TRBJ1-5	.	TGTGCTAGTGGCACGGACAGCGAGGGTAATCAGCCCCAGCATTTT	CASGTDSEGNQPQHF
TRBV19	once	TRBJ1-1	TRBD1	TGTGCCAGTAGTAGGGACAGGGAAAGCCAAGCTTTCTTT	CASSRDRESQAFF
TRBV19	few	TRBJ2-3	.	TGTGCCAGTAGTATGGGGACTTCGTTAGATACGCAGTATTTT	CASSMGTSLDTQYF
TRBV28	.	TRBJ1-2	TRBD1	TGTGCCAGCAGCTGGGACAGCTATGGCTACACCTTC	CASSWDSYGYTF
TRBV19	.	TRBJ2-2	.	TGTGCCAGTAGTATGACTAGGACCACCCGGGAGCTGTTTTTT	CASSMTRTTRELFF
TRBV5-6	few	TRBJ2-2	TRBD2	TGTGCCAGCAGCCGCCAAGCGGGGGTCGCCGGGGAGCTGTTTTTT	CASSRQAGVAGELFF
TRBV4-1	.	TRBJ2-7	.	TGCGCCAGCAGCTCACAGGCCGCCGTGACGGGGGAACCCTACGAGCAGTACTTC	CASSSQAAVTGEPYEQYF
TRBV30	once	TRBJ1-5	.	TGTGCCTGGAGTACACAGGGCCATTATAGCAATCAGCCCCAGCATTTT	CAWSTQGHYSNQPQHF
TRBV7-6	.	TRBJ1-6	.	TGTGCCAGCAGCTTAGGGGCAGGAAATAATTCACCCCTCCACTTT	CASSLGAGNNSPLHF
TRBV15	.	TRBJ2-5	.	TGTGCCACCAGAGACATTCAGGGGAGCCAGACCCAGTACTTC	CATRDIQGSQTQYF
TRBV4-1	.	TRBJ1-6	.	TGCGCCAGCAGCCAAGAACATACCCCCGGGAGCACGGGGTCACCCCTCCACTTT	CASSQEHTPGSTGSPLHF
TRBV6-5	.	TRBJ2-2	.	TGTGCCAGCAGCCCCGGGACAACTAACACCGGGGAGCTGTTTTTT	CASSPGTTNTGELFF
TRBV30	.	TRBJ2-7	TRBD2	TGTGCCTGGAGTGTACGCGGGGGGAGCTCCTACGAGCAGTACTTC	CAWSVRGGSSYEQYF
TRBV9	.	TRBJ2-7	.	TGTGCCAGCAGCTCAGAGGTGGAGCAGTACTTC	CASSSEVEQYF
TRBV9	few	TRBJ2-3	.	TGTGCCAGCAGCGTAGGGCAGGGGATCACAGATACGCAGTATTTT	CASSVGQGITDTQYF
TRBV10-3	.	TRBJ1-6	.	TGTGCCATCAGTGCGACAGTCAATTCACCCCTCCACTTT	CAISATVNSPLHF
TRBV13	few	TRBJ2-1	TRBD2	TGTGCCAGCAGCTTAGGCCAAAGACTAGCGGGGGGATCATCCTACAATGAGCAGTTCTTC	CASSLGQRLAGGSSYNEQFF
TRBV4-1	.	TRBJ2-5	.	TGCGCCAGCAGCCCGCGGCTCGCCCAAGAGACCCAGTACTTC	CASSPRLAQETQYF
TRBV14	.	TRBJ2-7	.	TGTGCCAGCAGCCTAGGTGGGGTAAACCCGGGGGAGCAGTACTTC	CASSLGGVNPGEQYF
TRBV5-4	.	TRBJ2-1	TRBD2	TGTGCCAGCAGCACGCGGACTAGCGGGGGGAATGAGCAGTTCTTC	CASSTRTSGGNEQFF
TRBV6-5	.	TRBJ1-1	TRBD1	TGTGCCAGCAGGCCCCGGACAGGGAGGCCTGAAGCTTTCTTT	CASRPRTGRPEAFF
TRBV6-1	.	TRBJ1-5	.	TGTGCCAGCAGGGAGACAGATAGCAATCAGCCCCAGCATTTT	CASRETDSNQPQHF
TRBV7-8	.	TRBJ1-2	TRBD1	TGTGCCAGCAGCTCCAGGGGGAGCGGATATGAACGGTACTATGGCTACACCTTC	CASSSRGSGYERYYGYTF
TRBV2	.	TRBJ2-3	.	TGTGCCACCCTGTTTAGCGGCCCCACAGATACGCAGTATTTT	CATLFSGPTDTQYF
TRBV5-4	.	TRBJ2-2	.	TGTGCCAGCAGCTTTGAGGGCTCGATCGGGGAGCTGTTTTTT	CASSFEGSIGELFF